The 14 T cell receptor beta chains presented below share a single source sample, sequenced in a study of CD8 T cells in Susac syndrome. Reverse transcription of roughly 0.45 to 1 ug RNA used random hexamers. One entry per CDR3 protein results from TCRdb running MiXCR on the immunoSEQ multiplex PCR reads. This table has around 200,000 distinct CDR3 sequences, approximately 95% appearing once. The sequencing sample was made of CD8+ T cells from PBMCs. All receptors derive from a human donor with Susac syndrome.

V is TRBV6-5 and J is TRBJ2-7, with 7 bases identical to TRBD1. CDR1 MNHEY and CDR2 SVGAGI come from the germline V gene. The V and J ends lost 6 bases and 4 bases, in that order; junction bases with no gene match: 9. The CDR3 runs to 14 residues. DNA for the CDR3: TGTGCCAGCAGCACGGGACAGCATTATTACGAGCAGTACTTC. It specifies CASSTGQHYYEQYF.

This chain joins TRBV28 and TRBJ1-3, with 9 positions matching TRBD1. The CDR3 extends over 19 amino acids. V shed 3 bases, J shed 0 bases, and the junction held 12 bases outside the gene matches. Germline CDR1 and CDR2: MDHEN and SYDVKM. The CDR3 protein is CASSLRFGQGMSSGNTIYF. The CDR3 DNA reads TGTGCCAGCAGTTTGCGGTTCGGACAGGGGATGAGCTCTGGAAACACCATATATTTT.

The rearrangement uses TRBV2 and TRBJ2-5; TRBD1 matches 7 bases. The length of the CDR3 is 13 residues. V shed 9 bases, J shed 5 bases, and the junction held 9 bases outside the gene matches. The germline CDR1 and CDR2 sequences are SNHLY and FYNNEI. CDR3 coding DNA: TGTGCCAGACGAAATACAGGGGAGGAGACCCAGTACTTC. This sequence encodes CARRNTGEETQYF.

The chain links TRBV19 to TRBJ2-7, with D hard to call. The CDR3 spans 14 residues. Trimming pared 1 base from V and 1 base from J, leaving 8 bases between. Germline V gene data show CDR1 as LNHDA and CDR2 as SQIVND (reference sequence). The CDR3 bases are TGTGCCAGTAGTATAGTCCACGGATCCTACGAGCAGTACTTC. Amino acids: CASSIVHGSYEQYF.

This chain connects TRBV3-1 to TRBJ2-3; unclear D gene. V lost 3 bases to trimming and J lost 4 bases, with 5 bases between them. Germline CDR1 and CDR2: LGHDT and YNNKEL (reference sequence). CDR3 length: 12 residues. CDR3 loop: CASSQGADTQYF. The CDR3 region has the DNA TGTGCCAGCAGCCAGGGCGCAGATACGCAGTATTTT.

This clonotype appeared a single time. The V gene is TRBV12-3 or TRBV12-4, the J gene TRBJ2-5; tentative D call: TRBD1 (8 bases). The CDR3 contains 16 residues. The ends were cut back, 6 bases at V and 5 bases at J, with 22 bases in the middle. The CDR3 DNA reads as TGTGCCAGCAGGACTAACAGGGGGAGGGTTATCGAGACCCAGTACTTC. It yields the protein CASRTNRGRVIETQYF.

A single count supports this clonotype. The chain carries TRBV6-5 and TRBJ2-1; no clear D gene. V was trimmed by 9 bases and J by 3 bases, leaving 12 bases between them. The V gene's germline CDR1 is MNHEY and CDR2 SVGAGI. The CDR3 is 13 residues long. CDR3 in DNA: TGTGCCAGTGGGTCGCAGAACTACAATGAGCAGTTCTTC. Translated: CASGSQNYNEQFF.

The rearrangement joins TRBV24-1 to TRBJ2-3; D not resolved. The germline V gene encodes CDR1 KGHDR and CDR2 SFDVKD. The CDR3 has 13 amino acids. V lost 9 bases and J lost 0, with 9 bases in between. DNA for the CDR3: TGTGCCACCCGAACGGCCAGCACAGATACGCAGTATTTT. Translated: CATRTASTDTQYF.

V is TRBV3-1 and J is TRBJ2-3; no firm D call. CDR1 and CDR2 from the germline V gene are LGHDT and YNNKEL (reference sequence). CDR3 length: 11 residues. V lost 7 bases and J 2 bases, leaving 4 bases between the germline ends. DNA of the CDR3: TGTGCCAGCACCGACACAGATACGCAGTATTTT. It is translated as CASTDTDTQYF.

This clonotype came up once. The rearrangement joins TRBV6-5 to TRBJ1-1, with 7 bases fitting TRBD1. There are 11 residues in the CDR3. CDR1 is MNHEY and CDR2 is SVGAGI in the germline V gene. With 5 bases clipped from V and 9 bases from J, the junction kept 3 bases outside the gene matches. Here the CDR3 reads CASSGGQKAFF. The CDR3 DNA reads TGTGCCAGCAGTGGGGGACAGAAAGCTTTCTTT.

This clonotype has only one observation. The rearrangement links TRBV27 to TRBJ2-7, with TRBD2 matching 9 bases. The CDR3 is made up of 15 amino acids. The junction had 9 bases not matched to a gene; V was cut back by 6 bases and J by 3 bases. From germline, CDR1 is MNHEY and CDR2 SMNVEV (reference sequence). The CDR3 loop is CASSWGAGGLYEQYF. The CDR3 DNA reads as TGTGCCAGCAGCTGGGGGGCGGGGGGGCTCTACGAGCAGTACTTC.

V and J are TRBV29-1 and TRBJ2-3; the D is unclear. The CDR3 contains 13 residues. The V and J ends lost 3 bases and 1 base respectively, with 8 bases between them. CDR1 SQVTM and CDR2 ANQGSEA come from the germline V gene. The CDR3: CSVDRTGTDTQYF. The CDR3 region has the DNA TGCAGCGTTGATAGGACCGGCACAGATACGCAGTATTTT.

This chain uses TRBV11-1 with TRBJ2-1; 10 nucleotides line up with TRBD2. From germline, CDR1 is SGHAT and CDR2 FQDESV (reference sequence). Trimming removed 1 base from V and 7 bases from J; junction bases left unmatched: 7. This CDR3 spans 16 amino acids. DNA of the CDR3: TGTGCCAGCAGCTTAGGAAGCGGGGGGGCCAGGAATGAGCAGTTCTTC. Translation: CASSLGSGGARNEQFF.

The chain recombines TRBV6-5 with TRBJ1-2; 7 bases are a match to TRBD1. The V gene's germline CDR1 is MNHEY and CDR2 SVGAGI. The CDR3 has 13 residues. The ends lost 9 bases at V and 4 bases at J; junction bases unmatched: 8. DNA of the CDR3: TGTGCCAGTACAGGGGCGCGACTCTATGGCTACACCTTC. The encoded protein is CASTGARLYGYTF.